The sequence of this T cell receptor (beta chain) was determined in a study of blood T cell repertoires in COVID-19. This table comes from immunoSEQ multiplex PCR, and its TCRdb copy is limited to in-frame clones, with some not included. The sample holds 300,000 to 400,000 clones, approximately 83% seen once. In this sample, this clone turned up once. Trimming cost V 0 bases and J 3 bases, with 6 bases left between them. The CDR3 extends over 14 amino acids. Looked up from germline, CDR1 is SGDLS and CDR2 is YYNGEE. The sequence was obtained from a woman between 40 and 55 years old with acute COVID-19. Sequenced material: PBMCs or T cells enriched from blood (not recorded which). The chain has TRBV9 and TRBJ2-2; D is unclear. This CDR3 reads CASSVGLDTGELFF. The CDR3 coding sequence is TGTGCCAGCAGCGTAGGGCTTGACACCGGGGAGCTGTTTTTT.